The table lists the clone carrying this T cell receptor (beta chain) with a few counts. The antigen is not known. This sample stems from a study of beta chain features in type 1 diabetes. Study-level results: Any HLA-type effect on TCRB rearrangement remained unresolved here. PCR could preferentially amplify shorter templates, alike in patients and controls. Type 1 diabetes patients had moderately but significantly shorter TCRB CDR3s in all four CD4+ subsets.

The CDR3 has 15 amino acids. Germline-derived CDR1 and CDR2 are SGHAT and FQNNGV. V trimming: 4 bases; J trimming: 3 bases; junction bases outside the gene matches: 6. Every donor had blood drawn once into heparin, roughly 0.11 L on average. Every isolated RNA sample was fully reverse transcribed, so sequencing captured expressed TCRB transcripts. Measured with immunoSEQ multiplex PCR; TCRdb has only the in-frame clones, and not every one. The sample includes 160,000 or so clones, roughly 8% of them seen just once. This chain links TRBV11-2 with TRBJ1-1; 9 bases are a match to TRBD1. Sequenced: central memory CD4+ T cells from blood. This TCR derives from a woman between 18 and 29 years old with type 1 diabetes. CDR3: CASSSSDRGDTEAFF. Here the CDR3 DNA reads TGTGCCAGCAGCTCTTCCGACAGGGGGGACACTGAAGCTTTCTTT.